This T cell receptor (beta chain) was recorded in a study of T cell repertoires in cytomegalovirus infection. TCRdb fed the reads into MiXCR, producing one record per CDR3 protein. The profile covers about a million distinct CDR3 sequences, with roughly 31% appearing a single time and over 10% taken by the ten largest. In germline, CDR1 is PRHDT, CDR2 FYEKMQ (reference sequence). V was shortened by 1 base and J by 5 bases, with 10 bases between the two germline ends. CDR3 size: 14 residues. A remark on this clonotype: Its target is not known.

Study outcomes and limitations: Within the response measured ex vivo, HLA-C-restricted CMV-specific TCR beta clonotypes were dominant. Based on cumulative public TCR beta family frequency, carriers of CMV plus the relevant HLA were identified.

This chain links TRBV13 with TRBJ2-3; tentatively, D is TRBD2 (5 bases). The sequenced sample was cultured CD8+ T cells from PBMCs, obtained from culture after CMV antigen stimulation. This sequence originates from a human donor in good health (CMV status not recorded). Some clones in this sample may be carry-over from other donors' samples. CDR3 protein: CASSLVEGGDTQYF. In DNA form, the CDR3 reads TGTGCCAGCAGCTTAGTCGAGGGTGGAGATACGCAGTATTTT.